The 9 T cell receptor beta chains below come from one sample, sequenced in a study of cytomegalovirus exposure and HLA in healthy donors. Generated by immunoSEQ multiplex PCR, the TCRdb table keeps only in-frame clones and is missing some. The sample yields approximately 300,000 clones, around 90% seen once. Specimen: PBMCs. All receptors derive from a woman aged 25 to 39 in good health and CMV-seropositive.

V gene TRBV30 combines with J gene TRBJ1-5; the match to TRBD1 covers 9 bases. CDR3 length: 14 residues. Germline CDR1 and CDR2: GTSNPN and SVGIG (reference sequence). Trimming took 3 bases from V and 3 from J; bases not matched to a gene: 3. CDR3 DNA sequence: TGTGCCTGGAGCCGGGACAGGGTCAATCAGCCCCAGCATTTT. It translates to CAWSRDRVNQPQHF.

This chain links TRBV5-1 with TRBJ2-7, with D hard to call. This CDR3 comprises 13 residues. The germline gives CDR1 SGHRS, CDR2 YFSETQ. Between the trimmed V and J ends, which lost 0 bases and 3 bases, there was a span of 7 bases. The CDR3 sequence is CASSLDSLYEQYF. CDR3 DNA: TGCGCCAGCAGCTTGGACTCCCTCTACGAGCAGTACTTC.

This chain links TRBV7-3 with TRBJ2-3; D unclear. Germline loops: CDR1 SGHTA, CDR2 FQGTGA. Deletions cut 3 bases from V and 6 bases from J, with 10 bases between. The CDR3 has 13 amino acids. CDR3 DNA: TGTGCCAGCAGCTTCCCAACCATGGATACGCAGTATTTT. Its translation: CASSFPTMDTQYF.

This chain uses TRBV5-5 with TRBJ2-5, with D possibly being TRBD1 or TRBD2 (5 bases each). Trimming left V 4 bases short and J 5 bases short, with 15 bases between. Germline loops: CDR1 SGHKS, CDR2 YYEKEE (reference sequence). The CDR3 loop spans 14 amino acids. The CDR3 sequence is CASSERDWGETQYF. The DNA for the CDR3 is TGTGCCAGCAGCGAGAGGGATTGGGGGGAGACCCAGTACTTC. The complete variable domain, with remaining parts taken from reference TRBV5-5 and TRBJ2-5, reads DAGVTQSPTHLIKTRGQQVTLRCSPISGHKSVSWYQQVLGQGPQFIFQYYEKEERGRGNFPDRFSARQFPNYSSELNVNALLLGDSALYLCASSERDWGETQYFGPGTRLLVL.

The chain joins TRBV11-1 to TRBJ2-3; D perhaps matches TRBD1 (6 bases). Looked up from germline, CDR1 is SGHAT and CDR2 is FQDESV (reference sequence). The CDR3 is 14 residues long. The V end was cut by 5 bases, the J end by 1 base, with 10 bases between. This chain's CDR3 is CASSPNRGTDTQYF. The CDR3 DNA reads TGTGCCAGCAGCCCAAACAGGGGCACAGATACGCAGTATTTT.

This rearrangement joins TRBV27 to TRBJ2-7; D possibly matches TRBD1 or TRBD2 (5 bases each). The CDR3 extends over 12 amino acids. Per the germline V gene, CDR1 is MNHEY and CDR2 is SMNVEV (reference sequence). The germline V and J ends were trimmed by 5 bases and 6 bases, with 11 bases remaining between them. The CDR3, as DNA: TGTGCCAGCAGTCCCGGGACGAGCGAGCAGTACTTC. Amino acids: CASSPGTSEQYF.

CDR3 sequence: CAGYRGKVVEAFF. The CDR3 nucleotides are TGTGCCGGCTACAGGGGCAAAGTTGTTGAAGCTTTCTTT. The chain uses TRBV30 and TRBJ1-1, with 7 bases identical to TRBD1. Germline V gives CDR1 GTSNPN, CDR2 SVGIG (reference sequence). This CDR3 contains 13 residues. Unmatched junction bases numbered 13, after V lost 8 bases and J lost 7 bases.

V gene TRBV11-3 combines with J gene TRBJ2-2; no firm D call. Germline V gene lookup returns CDR1 SGHNT and CDR2 YENEEA. V was trimmed by 5 bases and J by 7 bases, leaving 11 bases between them. The CDR3 length is 13 residues. CDR3 residues: CASSHNSRGELFF. CDR3 bases: TGTGCCAGCAGCCATAATAGCCGCGGGGAGCTGTTTTTT.

This clone was recorded only once. This sequence joins TRBV18 and TRBJ1-5, with D tentatively TRBD1 (5 bases). CDR3 length: 16 residues. Per germline, CDR1 KGHSH and CDR2 LQKENI. V lost 3 bases and J 0 bases, leaving 12 bases between the germline ends. The DNA for the CDR3 is TGTGCCAGCTCACCTCTAGACAGCAGTAGCAATCAGCCCCAGCATTTT. This sequence encodes CASSPLDSSSNQPQHF.